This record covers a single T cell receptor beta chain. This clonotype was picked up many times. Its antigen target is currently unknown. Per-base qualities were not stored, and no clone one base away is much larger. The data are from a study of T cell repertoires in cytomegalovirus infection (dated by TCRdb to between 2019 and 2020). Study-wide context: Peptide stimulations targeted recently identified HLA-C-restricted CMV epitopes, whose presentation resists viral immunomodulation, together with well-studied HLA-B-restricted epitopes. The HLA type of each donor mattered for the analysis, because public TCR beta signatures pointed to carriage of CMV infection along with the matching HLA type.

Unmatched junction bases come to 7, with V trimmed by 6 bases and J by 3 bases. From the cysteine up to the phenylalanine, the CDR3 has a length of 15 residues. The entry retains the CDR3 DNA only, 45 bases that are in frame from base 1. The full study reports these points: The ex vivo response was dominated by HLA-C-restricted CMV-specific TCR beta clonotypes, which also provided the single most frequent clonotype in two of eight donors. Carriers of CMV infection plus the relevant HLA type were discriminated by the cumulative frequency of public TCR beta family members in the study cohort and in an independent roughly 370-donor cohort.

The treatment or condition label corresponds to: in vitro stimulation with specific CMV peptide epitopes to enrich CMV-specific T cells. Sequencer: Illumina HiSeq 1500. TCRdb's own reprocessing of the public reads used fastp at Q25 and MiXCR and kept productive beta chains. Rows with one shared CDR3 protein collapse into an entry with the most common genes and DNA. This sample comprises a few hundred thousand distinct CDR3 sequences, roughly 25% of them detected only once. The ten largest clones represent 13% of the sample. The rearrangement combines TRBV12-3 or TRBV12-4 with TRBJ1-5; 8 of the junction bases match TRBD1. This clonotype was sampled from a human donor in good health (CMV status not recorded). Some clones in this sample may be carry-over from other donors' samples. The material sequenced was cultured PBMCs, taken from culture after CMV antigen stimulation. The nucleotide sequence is TGTGCCAGCAGGCCGACAGGGGCCAACAATCAGCCCCAGCATTTT. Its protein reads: CASRPTGANNQPQHF.